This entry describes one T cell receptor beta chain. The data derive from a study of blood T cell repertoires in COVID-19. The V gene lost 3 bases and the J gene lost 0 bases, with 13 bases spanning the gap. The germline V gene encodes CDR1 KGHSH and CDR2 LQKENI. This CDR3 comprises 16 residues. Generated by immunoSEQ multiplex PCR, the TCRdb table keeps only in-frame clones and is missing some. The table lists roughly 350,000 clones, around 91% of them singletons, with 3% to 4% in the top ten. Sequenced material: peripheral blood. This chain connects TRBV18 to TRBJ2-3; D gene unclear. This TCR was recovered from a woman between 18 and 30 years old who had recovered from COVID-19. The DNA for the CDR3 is TGTGCCAGCTCACCGCCCTTGGCGGATAGCACAGATACGCAGTATTTT. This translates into CASSPPLADSTDTQYF. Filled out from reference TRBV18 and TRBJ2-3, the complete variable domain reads NAGVMQNPRHLVRRRGQEARLRCSPMKGHSHVYWYRQLPEEGLKFMVYLQKENIIDESGMPKERFSAEFPKEGPSILRIQQVVRGDSAAYFCASSPPLADSTDTQYFGPGTRLTVL.